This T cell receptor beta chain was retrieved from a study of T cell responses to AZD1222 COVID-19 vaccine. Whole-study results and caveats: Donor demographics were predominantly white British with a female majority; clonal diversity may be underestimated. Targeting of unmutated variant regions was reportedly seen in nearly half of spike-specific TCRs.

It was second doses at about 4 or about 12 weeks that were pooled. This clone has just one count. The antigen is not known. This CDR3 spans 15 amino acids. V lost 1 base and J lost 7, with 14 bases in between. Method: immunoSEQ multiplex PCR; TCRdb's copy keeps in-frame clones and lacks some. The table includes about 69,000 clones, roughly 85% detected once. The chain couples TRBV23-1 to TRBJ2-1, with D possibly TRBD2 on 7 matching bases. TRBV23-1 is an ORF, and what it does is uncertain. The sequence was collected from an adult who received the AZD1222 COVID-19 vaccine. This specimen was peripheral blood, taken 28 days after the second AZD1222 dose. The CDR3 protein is CASSQLGGGPNEQFF. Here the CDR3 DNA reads TGCGCCAGCAGTCAATTAGGGGGAGGGCCGAATGAGCAGTTCTTC.